The entry below gives a single TCR beta chain sequence along with its context. This sample is drawn from a study of T cell changes during pregnancy in multiple sclerosis. CDR3 size: 12 residues. V was trimmed by 4 bases and J by 8 bases, leaving 10 bases between them. Germline CDR1 SGDLS, CDR2 YYNGEE. Only in-frame clones appear in the TCRdb table, and some are missing; sequencing was by immunoSEQ multiplex PCR. The data hold several thousand clones, with 87% observed a single time. This receptor was obtained from a female donor in good health, enrolled as a control in a pregnancy study. This specimen was CD8+ T cells from peripheral blood mononuclear cells, taken in the first trimester of pregnancy. The chain is built from TRBV9 and TRBJ2-1; maybe TRBD1 (6 bases). CDR3 in amino acids: CASSTGSDEQFF. For the CDR3, the DNA is TGTGCCAGCAGCACAGGGAGCGATGAGCAGTTCTTC.